One sample yielded the 22 T cell receptor beta chains listed below, sequenced in a study of Ad26.COV2.S vaccination and SARS-CoV-2 variants (dated by TCRdb to about 2021). Receptor libraries were prepared by the immunoSEQ multiplex PCR assay. TCRdb stores this immuneACCESS table with in-frame sequences only. Part of the clones is absent; in the studies checked, under half of the shortfall reflects unresolved V genes, and no reason is known for the rest. In all, the sample holds 250,000 to 300,000 clones, and more than 75% of those were seen once. The ten most abundant clones make up 3% to 4% of the sample. Read against the paper, the sample's treatment or condition label means: some 20 received Ad26.COV2.S at low or high dose, single or two shots; 5 received placebo; per-sample allocation not given. For vaccine and placebo recipients, the sequenced repertoires came from samples collected on day 63 after the first injection.

The sequences come from peripheral blood, collected in a trial of Ad26.COV2.S vaccine versus placebo. These receptors were collected from a person aged 18-65 years who received the Ad26.COV2.S COVID-19 vaccine or a placebo.

The chain links TRBV5-4 to TRBJ2-6; D might be TRBD2 (6 bases). Between the trimmed V and J ends, which lost 5 bases and 3 bases, there was a span of 12 bases. This CDR3 has 15 amino acids. Germline assignment: CDR1 SGHNT and CDR2 YYREEE (reference sequence). The CDR3 reads CASSWTGVGANVLTF. The CDR3 coding sequence is TGTGCCAGCAGTTGGACGGGGGTTGGGGCCAACGTCCTGACTTTC.

The chain uses TRBV28 and TRBJ2-5, with D unresolved. V shed 6 bases and J shed 5 bases, with 19 bases lying between them. The CDR3 length is 15 residues. Germline CDR1 reads MDHEN; CDR2 reads SYDVKM. CDR3 in amino acids: CASSLQLVLLETQYF. CDR3 in DNA: TGTGCCAGCAGCCTCCAGTTAGTCTTATTGGAGACCCAGTACTTC.

This clone has a single count. The chain is built from TRBV5-1 and TRBJ2-1; TRBD2 matches 8 bases. The V gene end was trimmed by 2 bases and the J gene end by 4 bases; junction bases not matched to a gene: 5. This CDR3 is built from 15 residues. Germline V gene lookup returns CDR1 SGHRS and CDR2 YFSETQ. The CDR3 DNA follows: TGCGCCAGCAGCTTCTTAGCGGGGTCTTACAATGAGCAGTTCTTC. Its protein is CASSFLAGSYNEQFF.

CDR3 protein: CASRSRADSGYTF. CDR3 sequence (DNA): TGCGCCAGCAGATCCCGCGCGGACAGTGGCTACACCTTC. V gene TRBV5-1 combines with J gene TRBJ1-2; possibly TRBD1 for D (6 bases). In germline, CDR1 is SGHRS, CDR2 YFSETQ. With 5 bases removed from V and 7 bases from J, the gap between germline ends came to 15 bases. The CDR3 is made up of 13 amino acids.

The J gene is TRBJ1-2, the V gene TRBV29-1, with 9 positions matching TRBD1. Germline values: CDR1 SQVTM, CDR2 ANQGSEA. Trimming at V came to 7 bases and at J to 5 bases, leaving 14 bases not matched to a gene. This CDR3 is 15 amino acids long. CDR3: CSAGTGPSEGYGYTF. The CDR3, as DNA: TGCAGCGCCGGGACAGGGCCGAGTGAGGGGTATGGCTACACCTTC.

The count of this clone is one. This chain links TRBV10-3 with TRBJ2-1; D may be TRBD2 (6 bases). This CDR3 contains 14 residues. CDR1 is ENHRY, CDR2 SYGVKD, per germline. The V gene lost 3 bases and the J gene lost 5 bases, with 11 bases spanning the gap. The CDR3 here is CAISERERNNEQFF. CDR3 nucleotide sequence: TGTGCCATCAGTGAACGGGAGAGAAACAATGAGCAGTTCTTC.

In this sample, this clone turned up a few times. This chain uses TRBV19 with TRBJ2-3; 9 bases fit TRBD1. V was clipped by 6 bases and J by 2 bases; unmatched bases: 6. The germline CDR1 and CDR2 sequences are LNHDA and SQIVND (reference sequence). This CDR3 is 15 amino acids long. The chain's CDR3 is CASSPDRGNTDTQYF. DNA for the CDR3: TGTGCCAGTAGCCCAGACAGGGGGAACACAGATACGCAGTATTTT. The full variable domain, rest sourced from reference TRBV19 and TRBJ2-3, is DGGITQSPKYLFRKEGQNVTLSCEQNLNHDAMYWYRQDPGQGLRLIYYSQIVNDFQKGDIAEGYSVSREKKESFPLTVTSAQKNPTAFYLCASSPDRGNTDTQYFGPGTRLTVL.

The V gene is TRBV3-1 (or the pseudogene TRBV3-2), the J gene TRBJ2-7; 14 bases fit TRBD2. This CDR3 has 15 amino acids. With 11 bases clipped from V and 4 bases from J, the junction kept 10 bases outside the gene matches. Germline V CDR1 and CDR2: LGHDT, YNNKEL (reference sequence). The CDR3: CASAGLAGDPYEQYF. CDR3 in DNA: TGTGCCTCAGCGGGACTAGCGGGAGACCCATACGAGCAGTACTTC.

This sequence joins TRBV9 and TRBJ1-2; possibly TRBD1 for D (5 bases). The germline V gene encodes CDR1 SGDLS and CDR2 YYNGEE. Trimming shortened V by 4 bases and J by 8 bases, and 21 bases separated the two germline ends. The CDR3 contains 15 residues. This chain's CDR3 is CASSPRGSDRLGYTF. In nucleotides, the CDR3 is TGTGCCAGCAGCCCCCGAGGATCAGACAGACTCGGCTACACCTTC.

V is TRBV19 and J is TRBJ2-7; D remains ambiguous. Germline CDR1 is LNHDA and CDR2 is SQIVND (reference sequence). V shed 5 bases and J shed 3 bases, with 5 bases lying between them. This CDR3 is built from 11 residues. The CDR3 reads CASSWNYEQYF. The CDR3 DNA is TGTGCCAGTAGTTGGAACTACGAGCAGTACTTC.

This clone was seen more than once but under ten times. This chain's CDR3 is CSHLLGDLSFF. The DNA of the CDR3 is TGCAGCCATCTCCTGGGAGATCTTTCTTTCTTT. The rearrangement joins TRBV29-1 to TRBJ1-1, with unresolved D. The V end lost 8 bases, the J end lost 12 bases, and 19 bases lay between the germline ends. This CDR3 has 11 residues. In germline, CDR1 is SQVTM, CDR2 ANQGSEA.

The chain is built from TRBV2 and TRBJ1-2; D may be TRBD1 (5 bases). Germline CDR1 reads SNHLY; CDR2 reads FYNNEI. CDR3 size: 13 residues. V was shortened by 8 bases and J by 5 bases, with 15 bases between the two germline ends. CDR3: CASENNGGYGYTF. DNA of the CDR3: TGTGCCAGCGAAAACAATGGGGGGTATGGCTACACCTTC.

The chain has TRBV7-2 and TRBJ1-1, with 7 bases that match TRBD1. Germline V gives CDR1 SGHTA, CDR2 FQGNSA. The V and J ends lost 2 bases and 6 bases, in that order; junction bases with no gene match: 15. CDR3 size: 17 residues. The CDR3 DNA sequence: TGTGCCAGCAGCTTACGGACGGGAGGGGGCGCCGTGGCTGAAGCTTTCTTT. Translation: CASSLRTGGGAVAEAFF.

This chain joins TRBV10-3 and TRBJ1-2, with D hard to call. From germline, CDR1 is ENHRY and CDR2 SYGVKD. The CDR3 loop spans 16 amino acids. V shed 2 bases and J shed 0 bases, with 13 bases lying between them. The CDR3 nucleotides read TGTGCCATCAGTGAGGCGGAGGCAGTATCTAACTATGGCTACACCTTC. As protein: CAISEAEAVSNYGYTF.

The chain links TRBV6-2 or TRBV6-3 to TRBJ1-6, with TRBD1 identical over 9 bases. This CDR3 comprises 17 residues. With V trimmed by 2 bases and J by 1 base, 3 bases remained unmatched. Germline V lookup: CDR1 MNHEY, CDR2 SVGEGT. The CDR3 bases are TGTGCCAGCAGTTACGGACAGGGGTATTCCTATAATTCACCCCTCCACTTT. It translates to CASSYGQGYSYNSPLHF.

This clone turned up a few times. The genes are TRBV2 and TRBJ2-2; D is possibly TRBD1 or TRBD2 (5 bases each). Germline values: CDR1 SNHLY, CDR2 FYNNEI. The CDR3 runs 16 residues. V was shortened by 6 bases and J by 5 bases, with 19 bases between the two germline ends. CDR3 in amino acids: CASRPAPGTATGELFF. CDR3 DNA sequence: TGTGCCAGCAGACCCGCCCCCGGGACGGCTACCGGGGAGCTGTTTTTT.

The chain couples TRBV5-5 to TRBJ1-3, with D uncertain. Trimming removed 2 bases at V and 4 bases at J, with 10 bases between. Germline CDR1 SGHKS, CDR2 YYEKEE (reference sequence). There are 14 residues in the CDR3. CDR3 in amino acids: CASSFSSLGNTIYF. Here the CDR3 DNA reads TGTGCCAGCAGCTTCAGTTCTCTGGGAAACACCATATATTTT.

CDR3: CAWSSGTFYNEQFF. In DNA form, the CDR3 reads TGTGCCTGGAGTAGCGGAACCTTTTACAATGAGCAGTTCTTC. The J gene is TRBJ2-1, the V gene TRBV30; D is perhaps TRBD2 (5 bases). CDR3 length equals 14 residues. Trimming stripped 2 bases from V and 4 bases from J, with 12 bases between. Germline CDR1 reads GTSNPN; CDR2 reads SVGIG (reference sequence).

The CDR3 protein is CASSLAGQADTEAFF. DNA for the CDR3: TGCGCCAGCAGCTTAGCGGGACAGGCGGACACTGAAGCTTTCTTT. The rearrangement joins TRBV5-1 to TRBJ1-1, with 8 positions matching TRBD1. The J segment lost 3 bases and the V segment lost 2 bases, leaving 6 bases of the junction unmatched. Germline V lookup: CDR1 SGHRS, CDR2 YFSETQ. The CDR3 consists of 15 residues.

This rearrangement joins TRBV19 to TRBJ1-2; D ambiguous. The CDR3 has 17 residues. Per germline, CDR1 LNHDA and CDR2 SQIVND (reference sequence). The V and J ends lost 7 bases and 0 bases respectively, with 21 bases between them. The CDR3 is CASTPGERLQANYGYTF. The CDR3 nucleotides read TGTGCCAGTACCCCAGGCGAGAGACTACAAGCTAACTATGGCTACACCTTC.

This chain joins TRBV5-6 and TRBJ1-1; D is undetermined. V was clipped by 1 base and J by 5 bases, with 15 bases between them. Germline CDR1 is SGHDT and CDR2 is YYEEEE. The CDR3 is 15 amino acids. CDR3 sequence reads: CASSLFMWGGTEAFF. CDR3 DNA sequence: TGTGCCAGCAGCTTGTTTATGTGGGGTGGTACTGAAGCTTTCTTT.

The chain recombines TRBV3-1 (or the pseudogene TRBV3-2) with TRBJ2-5; 9 bases line up with TRBD1. This CDR3 has 17 residues. Trimming cost V 1 base and J 1 base; bases outside gene matches: 7. The V gene's germline CDR1 is LGHDT and CDR2 YNNKEL (reference sequence). The CDR3 DNA follows: TGTGCCAGCAGCCAAGCGTTCGGGACAGGGATCCAAGAGACCCAGTACTTC. Translating gives CASSQAFGTGIQETQYF.